This paragraph reports one T cell receptor beta chain. Seattle patient enrollment occurred during active infection, with longitudinal follow-up thereafter. This specimen belongs to a study of blood T cell repertoires in COVID-19. About the research overall: From T cells, B-cell-depleted T cells, or PBMCs came the material, which was cDNA or gDNA.

Sequencing was performed with immunoSEQ multiplex PCR; in TCRdb, only in-frame clones are kept and a portion is missing. The sample has a few hundred thousand clones; 80% to 85% are singletons. The CDR3 is 15 amino acids. Trimming removed 3 bases from V and 5 bases from J, with 17 bases in between. The V gene's germline CDR1 is SGHNT and CDR2 YYREEE (reference sequence). The TCR comes from a person aged 65 to 85 with COVID-19, enrolled during active disease. Sequencing used peripheral blood. The gene calls are TRBV5-4 and TRBJ2-5; a possible D gene is TRBD2 (6 bases). The DNA of the CDR3 is TGTGCCAGCAGCTGGGGTTCCGGGAGTACGGAGACCCAGTACTTC. This translates into CASSWGSGSTETQYF.